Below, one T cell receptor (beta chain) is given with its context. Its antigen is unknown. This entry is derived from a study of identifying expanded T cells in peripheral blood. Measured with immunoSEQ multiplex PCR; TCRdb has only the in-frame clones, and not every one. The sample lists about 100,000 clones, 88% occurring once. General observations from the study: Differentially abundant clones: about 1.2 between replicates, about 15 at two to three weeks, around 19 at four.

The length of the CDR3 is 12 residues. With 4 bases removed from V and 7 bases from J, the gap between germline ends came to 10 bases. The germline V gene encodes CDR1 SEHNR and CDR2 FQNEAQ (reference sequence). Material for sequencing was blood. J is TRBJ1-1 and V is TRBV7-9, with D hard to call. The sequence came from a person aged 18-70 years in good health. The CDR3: CASSSDLIEAFF. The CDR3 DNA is TGTGCCAGCAGCTCGGACCTCATTGAAGCTTTCTTT.